A selection of T cell receptor beta chains follows, all from one sample in a study of blood T cell repertoires in COVID-19. The assay was immunoSEQ multiplex PCR, and TCRdb's table has in-frame clones only and misses some. The profile shows over 200,000 clones, 85% to 90% of them singletons. Sequenced material: peripheral blood. These receptors came from a man aged 45 to 65 with COVID-19, enrolled during active disease. The CDR3 runs from the conserved cysteine through the conserved F or W. A D gene is named only where the DNA matches it firmly. Size is stated for part of the rows, as once, few or many counts, or as a class when the clone is expanded.

j_gene	d_gene	abundance	v_gene	CDR3aa	CDR3nt
TRBJ1-3	.	.	TRBV12-5	CASGSAAGLGNTIYF	TGTGCTAGTGGTTCTGCTGCGGGTCTTGGAAACACCATATATTTT
TRBJ1-5	TRBD1	.	TRBV19	CASRQGAPGQPQHF	TGTGCCAGTAGACAGGGGGCTCCGGGTCAGCCCCAGCATTTT
TRBJ2-3	.	.	TRBV18	CASSPDSSDTQYF	TGTGCCAGCTCACCCGACTCCTCAGATACGCAGTATTTT
TRBJ1-4	.	.	TRBV30	CAWSTRAEKLFF	TGTGCCTGGAGTACGAGGGCTGAAAAACTGTTTTTT
TRBJ1-2	.	.	TRBV27	CASSSATLALGYTF	TGTGCCAGCAGTTCGGCCACTTTAGCGTTAGGCTACACCTTC
TRBJ2-7	.	.	TRBV29-1	CSVGSRGSGEQYF	TGCAGCGTTGGCTCCAGGGGAAGCGGTGAGCAGTACTTC
TRBJ1-2	TRBD1	.	TRBV28	CASSSGQGGYGYTF	TGTGCCAGCAGTTCCGGACAGGGAGGCTATGGCTACACCTTC
TRBJ2-7	.	.	TRBV28	CASRPPGSTREQYF	TGTGCCAGCAGACCACCCGGGAGTACACGCGAGCAGTACTTC
TRBJ2-7	TRBD1	.	TRBV23-1	CASSAQSGTVAYEQYF	TGCGCCAGCAGCGCTCAATCCGGGACAGTGGCCTACGAGCAGTACTTC
TRBJ1-2	.	.	TRBV19	CASSSGLYMGYTF	TGTGCCAGTAGTTCGGGTCTTTATATGGGCTACACCTTC
TRBJ2-2	TRBD1	once	TRBV19	CASSIGDRGVGELFF	TGTGCCAGTAGTATAGGGGACAGGGGCGTCGGGGAGCTGTTTTTT
TRBJ1-2	.	.	TRBV6-5	CASSLGALSYGYTF	TGTGCCAGCAGTCTAGGGGCACTCAGCTATGGCTACACCTTC
TRBJ2-7	TRBD2	.	TRBV3-1/TRBV3-2	CASSLQLAGGNEQYF	TGTGCCAGCAGCCTTCAGTTAGCGGGAGGAAACGAGCAGTACTTC
TRBJ2-1	TRBD2	.	TRBV7-9	CASSLGGTEQFF	TGTGCCAGCAGCCTCGGGGGGACTGAGCAGTTCTTC
TRBJ1-5	TRBD1	.	TRBV19	CASTQGADNQPQHF	TGTGCCAGCACCCAGGGGGCAGACAATCAGCCCCAGCATTTT
TRBJ2-7	.	.	TRBV30	CAWSVTGSFSYEQYF	TGTGCCTGGAGTGTAACAGGGTCTTTTTCCTACGAGCAGTACTTC
TRBJ1-1	.	.	TRBV15	CATSRDRERAFF	TGTGCCACCAGCAGAGATCGGGAGCGAGCTTTCTTT
TRBJ1-4	TRBD1	.	TRBV5-1	CASSETGATNEKLFF	TGCGCCAGCAGCGAAACAGGGGCAACTAATGAAAAACTGTTTTTT
TRBJ1-5	.	.	TRBV12-3/TRBV12-4	CASSVSGYQPQHF	TGTGCCAGCAGTGTCTCAGGATACCAGCCCCAGCATTTT
TRBJ2-4	TRBD2	.	TRBV6-5	CASSYYQSGDEYF	TGTGCCAGCAGTTACTACCAGAGCGGGGACGAGTACTTC
TRBJ1-1	TRBD1	.	TRBV28	CASRSPAQGKNTEAFF	TGTGCCAGCAGATCCCCGGCACAGGGGAAGAACACTGAAGCTTTCTTT
TRBJ1-2	.	.	TRBV6-6	CASSSQGNYGYTF	TGTGCCAGCAGTTCGCAGGGAAACTATGGCTACACCTTC
TRBJ2-7	TRBD1	few	TRBV6-1	CASSGTGFGRWDEQYF	TGTGCCAGCAGTGGGACAGGGTTTGGGAGATGGGACGAGCAGTACTTC
TRBJ1-6	.	.	TRBV2	CASGQGLSSPLHF	TGTGCCAGCGGGCAGGGTCTGTCTTCACCCCTCCACTTT
TRBJ2-1	.	once	TRBV28	CASSLMGAPYNEQFF	TGTGCCAGCAGTTTAATGGGGGCACCCTACAATGAGCAGTTCTTC
TRBJ1-2	TRBD1	.	TRBV2	CASRGDRGDGYTF	TGTGCCAGCAGAGGGGACAGGGGCGATGGCTACACCTTC
TRBJ1-5	TRBD1	once	TRBV6-5	CASRGTGLNQPQHF	TGTGCCAGCAGGGGGACAGGGCTGAATCAGCCCCAGCATTTT
TRBJ1-2	TRBD1	.	TRBV5-8	CASSRGDRESYGYTF	TGTGCCAGCAGCCGAGGGGACAGGGAGTCCTATGGCTACACCTTC
TRBJ1-1	.	.	TRBV5-4	CASSPGGATEAFF	TGTGCCAGCAGCCCGGGGGGGGCCACTGAAGCTTTCTTT
TRBJ2-7	.	.	TRBV5-1	CASSFQRGSYEQYF	TGCGCCAGCAGCTTCCAACGGGGGTCCTACGAGCAGTACTTC
TRBJ2-1	.	.	TRBV4-3	CASSQDFRVPYNEQFF	TGCGCCAGCAGCCAAGATTTCAGGGTGCCCTACAATGAGCAGTTCTTC
TRBJ2-1	TRBD2	.	TRBV2	CASMAGGQNEQFF	TGTGCCAGCATGGCGGGAGGGCAGAATGAGCAGTTCTTC
TRBJ2-1	.	.	TRBV4-1	CASSQDPLGSSYNEQFF	TGCGCCAGCAGCCAAGATCCCCTAGGGAGCTCCTACAATGAGCAGTTCTTC
TRBJ2-5	TRBD2	.	TRBV6-6	CATLRTGGAETQYF	TGTGCCACCCTCAGGACGGGGGGAGCAGAGACCCAGTACTTC
TRBJ2-1	TRBD2	.	TRBV27	CASSLSGGNEQFF	TGTGCCAGCAGTTTGTCGGGGGGTAATGAGCAGTTCTTC
TRBJ2-7	.	.	TRBV5-1	CASSGGQFSGVSYEQYF	TGCGCCAGCAGCGGGGGACAGTTTAGCGGCGTCTCCTACGAGCAGTACTTC
TRBJ2-3	TRBD2	.	TRBV18	CASSGQAGASTDTQYF	TGTGCCAGCTCAGGCCAAGCGGGAGCCAGCACAGATACGCAGTATTTT